This T cell receptor (beta chain) originates from a study of blood T cell repertoires in COVID-19. Study information: Samples representing acute and convalescent COVID-19 were sourced from the United States, Italy and Spain. In each case, the material was cDNA or gDNA derived from T cells, B-cell-depleted T cells, or PBMCs.

Authors' processing steps: Reference gene primer amplification in the assay estimated nucleated cell counts. Clones were read by immunoSEQ multiplex PCR, and TCRdb kept only the in-frame ones, dropping some. The V and J calls and clone size were taken over from that table, and D and trimming were inferred from the DNA. The sample comprises fewer than 250,000 clones, around 89% of which are singletons, and 1.5% to 2% rests with the top ten. The CDR3 spans 16 residues. Trimming cost V 0 bases and J 2 bases, with 10 bases left between them. CDR1 is LGHNA and CDR2 is YSLEER in the germline V gene. The clonotype comes from a man aged 70-80 years with acute or convalescent COVID-19. This sequence joins TRBV4-3 and TRBJ2-2, with D hard to call. Sequences were obtained from peripheral blood. The CDR3 region is CASSQEEYSNTGELFF. The DNA of the CDR3 is TGCGCCAGCAGCCAAGAGGAATACAGTAACACCGGGGAGCTGTTTTTT.